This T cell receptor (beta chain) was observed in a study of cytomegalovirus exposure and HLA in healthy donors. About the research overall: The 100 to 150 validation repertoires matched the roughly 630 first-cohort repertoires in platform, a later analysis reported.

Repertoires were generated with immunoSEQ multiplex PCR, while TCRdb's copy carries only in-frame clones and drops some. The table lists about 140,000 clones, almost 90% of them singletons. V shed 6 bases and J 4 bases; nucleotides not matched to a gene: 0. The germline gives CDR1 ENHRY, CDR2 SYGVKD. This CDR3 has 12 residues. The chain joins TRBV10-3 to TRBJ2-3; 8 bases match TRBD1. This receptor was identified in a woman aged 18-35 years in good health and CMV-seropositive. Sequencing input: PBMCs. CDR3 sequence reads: CAIRDRADTQYF. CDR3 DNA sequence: TGTGCCATCAGGGACAGGGCAGATACGCAGTATTTT.